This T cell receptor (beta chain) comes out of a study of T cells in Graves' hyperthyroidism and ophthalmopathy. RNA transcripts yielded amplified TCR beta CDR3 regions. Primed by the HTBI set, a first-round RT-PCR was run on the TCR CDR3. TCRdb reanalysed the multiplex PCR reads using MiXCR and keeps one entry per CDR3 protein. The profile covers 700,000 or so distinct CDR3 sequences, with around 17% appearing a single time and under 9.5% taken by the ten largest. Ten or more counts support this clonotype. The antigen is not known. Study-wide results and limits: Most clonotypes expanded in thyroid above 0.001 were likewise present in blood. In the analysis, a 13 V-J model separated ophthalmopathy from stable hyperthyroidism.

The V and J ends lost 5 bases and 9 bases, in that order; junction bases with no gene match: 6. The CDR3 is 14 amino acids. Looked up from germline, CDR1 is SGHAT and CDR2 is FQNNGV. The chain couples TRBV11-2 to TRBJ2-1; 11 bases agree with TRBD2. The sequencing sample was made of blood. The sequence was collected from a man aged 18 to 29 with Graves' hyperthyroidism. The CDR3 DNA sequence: TGTGCCAGCAGCCCGCGACTAGCGGGACGTGAGCAGTTCTTC. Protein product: CASSPRLAGREQFF.